This paragraph reports one T cell receptor beta chain. The sequence runs out 3 residues before the end of the CDR3; the remainder is reconstructed from the germline J gene. This sample is part of a study of T cells in women clearing cervical HPV infection. Data came from immunoSEQ multiplex PCR; TCRdb stores just in-frame clones and leaves some out. Its clone listing holds 39,000 or so clones. The CDR3 is 19 amino acids. After removal of 4 bases from V and 0 bases from J, the junction contained 10 bases not matched to a gene. The sequenced material came from blood buffy coat. The genes are TRBV5-3 and TRBJ2-4, with TRBD2 matching 13 bases. TRBV5-3 is flagged as an ORF with uncertain function. The TCR comes from a woman between 18 and 70 years old with a cervical HPV16 infection that either progressed to CIN3+ or cleared (not recorded which). The covered CDR3 bases are TGTGCCAGAAGCCCAGGACTAGCGGGAGATTGGGTAGCCAAAAACATT. Its protein is CARSPGLAGDWVAKNI. The CDR3 in its entirety is CARSPGLAGDWVAKNIQYF.